Listed below are T cell receptor beta chains from one sample, sequenced in a study of spatial heterogeneity in lung cancer. TCRdb ran MiXCR on the 5' RACE reads and lists one entry per CDR3 protein. Here the sample spans about 47,000 distinct CDR3 sequences, approximately 12% being singletons. Sequenced here: PBMCs, sampled at follow-up. These receptors were collected from a male donor with early-stage non-small cell lung cancer. CDR3s include the opening cysteine and the closing phenylalanine or tryptophan. The order of the fields is clone size, J gene, V gene, D gene, CDR3 DNA, CDR3 protein. The D gene is left open where the match is weak. Not all rows give a size; the values are once, few, many and, for expanded clones, a class.

many | TRBJ2-3 | TRBV12-3/TRBV12-4 | TRBD2 | TGTGCCAGCAGTTTAAGCGGGAGTAGGACAGATACGCAGTATTTT | CASSLSGSRTDTQYF
few | TRBJ1-1 | TRBV20-1 | - | TGCAGTGCTAGACTCCCGGGACCGCAGAACACTGAAGCTTTCTTT | CSARLPGPQNTEAFF
many | TRBJ2-3 | TRBV7-9 | TRBD2 | TGTGCCAGCATCACCAAGCGGGGAGGCCCTAGCACAGATACGCAGTATTTT | CASITKRGGPSTDTQYF
many | TRBJ2-1 | TRBV6-4 | - | TGTGCCAGCAGTGACAGCGGGTACAATGAGCAGTTCTTC | CASSDSGYNEQFF
- | TRBJ1-2 | TRBV7-2 | - | TGTGCCAGCAGCGCAAAAGTGGTTGGCTACACCTTC | CASSAKVVGYTF
- | TRBJ2-5 | TRBV14 | - | TGTGCCAGCAGCCAAGCAGGGGCGCAAGAGACCCAGTACTTC | CASSQAGAQETQYF
many | TRBJ1-4 | TRBV5-4 | - | TGTGCCAGCAGCTTAGGTTTACGGAATGAAAAACTGTTTTTT | CASSLGLRNEKLFF
few | TRBJ2-7 | TRBV14 | TRBD2 | TGTGCCAGCAGCCAAGATCTAAGCGGGGCATTGTTTAAGCAGTACTTC | CASSQDLSGALFKQYF
- | TRBJ1-2 | TRBV2 | - | TGTGCCAGCAGTGATTCGGATGCGGTACCTAGAGGAACTGGGGGATACGGTAACTATGGCTACACCTTC | CASSDSDAVPRGTGGYGNYGYTF
few | TRBJ2-1 | TRBV20-1 | - | TGCAGTGCTAGACCCCGCGTAGGGGCCAACCATGAGCAGTTCTTC | CSARPRVGANHEQFF
many | TRBJ1-2 | TRBV20-1 | - | TGCGTAGGGAGGGTTGACTATGGCTACACCTTC | CVGRVDYGYTF
many | TRBJ1-4 | TRBV12-3/TRBV12-4 | - | TGTGCCAGCAGTCCCTCAGGGACTAATGAAAAACTGTTTTTT | CASSPSGTNEKLFF
- | TRBJ2-5 | TRBV5-1 | - | TGCGCCAGCAGCTTGTCCGGAGGAGCGATGGAGACCCAGTACTTC | CASSLSGGAMETQYF
many | TRBJ1-5 | TRBV7-2 | TRBD1 | TGTGCCAGCAGCTTAGGGGGACAGGGGATGAGGAAGCCCCAGCATTTT | CASSLGGQGMRKPQHF
- | TRBJ1-1 | TRBV5-1 | - | TGCGCCAGCAGCCCCGGGGGTGCAAACACTGAAGCTTTCTTT | CASSPGGANTEAFF
- | TRBJ1-2 | TRBV11-2 | - | TGTGCCAGCAGCTCAGGGCTATTCTATGGCTACACCTTC | CASSSGLFYGYTF
many | TRBJ1-4 | TRBV19 | - | TGTGCCAGTAGTTCAGGGACGACCGTCGGGGAAAAACTGTTTTTT | CASSSGTTVGEKLFF
many | TRBJ2-1 | TRBV24-1 | TRBD2 | TGTGCCACCAGTGAAGCGGGAGCGAGGGGCAATGAGCAGTTCTTC | CATSEAGARGNEQFF
many | TRBJ2-2 | TRBV6-2/TRBV6-3 | TRBD2 | TGTGCCAGCAGCTCATCCGGGACTACCTACACCGGGGAGCTGTTTTTT | CASSSSGTTYTGELFF
many | TRBJ2-5 | TRBV20-1 | TRBD2 | TGCAGTGCTAGAGACCCGGGGGGGCTCCAGACCCAGTACTTC | CSARDPGGLQTQYF
- | TRBJ2-1 | TRBV18 | - | TGTGCCAGCTCACCACCGGCAAGTGCAACGCCGGGTGAGCAGTTCTTC | CASSPPASATPGEQFF
- | TRBJ1-5 | TRBV4-1 | - | TGCGCCAGCAGCCAAGGAAGCTCGGTCGGCCAGCCCCAGCATTTT | CASSQGSSVGQPQHF
- | TRBJ2-2 | TRBV7-9 | - | TGTGCCAGCAGCCGACTAGAGGTTGGAGCTTGTTTTTTT | CASSRLEVGACFF
- | TRBJ2-3 | TRBV5-1 | - | TGCGCCAGCACTAGAAGCACAGGGAGAGATACGCAGTATTTT | CASTRSTGRDTQYF
many | TRBJ2-2 | TRBV6-1 | - | TGTGCCAGCATCAGGCAGCCCGACACCGGGGAGCTGTTTTTT | CASIRQPDTGELFF
many | TRBJ2-6 | TRBV20-1 | - | TGCAGTGCTTTCCGACAGGAGCCCTCTGGGGCCAACGTCCTGACTTTC | CSAFRQEPSGANVLTF
many | TRBJ2-5 | TRBV5-1 | - | TGCGCCAGCAGTATCGGCGTCGGGGGGCCCCCCCAAGAGACCCAGTACTTC | CASSIGVGGPPQETQYF
- | TRBJ2-7 | TRBV20-1 | TRBD2 | TGCAGTGCCCCGGTTAGTAGCGGGGGACCGGGCTACGAGCAGTACTTC | CSAPVSSGGPGYEQYF